This T cell receptor beta chain comes out of a study of beta chain features in type 1 diabetes. For this clone: Antigen specificity is unknown.

Trimming left V 4 bases short and J 0 bases short, with 9 bases between. Germline V gene lookup returns CDR1 KGHSH and CDR2 LQKENI. This CDR3 contains 14 residues. Isolated RNA was reverse transcribed in full, so expressed TCRB transcripts were sequenced. Libraries were prepared by immunoSEQ multiplex PCR; TCRdb keeps only in-frame clonotypes and omits some of them. The sample includes under 400,000 clones, roughly 12% of them seen just once. Study-wide findings and caveats: TCRB repertoires of naive, central memory and Treg cells appeared more similar among patients than among healthy donors. HLA influence on TCRB rearrangement stayed unresolved here.

Sequences were obtained from naive CD4+ T cells from blood. This sequence joins TRBV18 and TRBJ1-2, with D unresolved. The origin of this receptor is a man between 18 and 35 years old in good health. The CDR3 sequence: CASSRSGANYGYTF. The CDR3 DNA reads as TGTGCCAGCTCACGTTCCGGGGCTAACTATGGCTACACCTTC.